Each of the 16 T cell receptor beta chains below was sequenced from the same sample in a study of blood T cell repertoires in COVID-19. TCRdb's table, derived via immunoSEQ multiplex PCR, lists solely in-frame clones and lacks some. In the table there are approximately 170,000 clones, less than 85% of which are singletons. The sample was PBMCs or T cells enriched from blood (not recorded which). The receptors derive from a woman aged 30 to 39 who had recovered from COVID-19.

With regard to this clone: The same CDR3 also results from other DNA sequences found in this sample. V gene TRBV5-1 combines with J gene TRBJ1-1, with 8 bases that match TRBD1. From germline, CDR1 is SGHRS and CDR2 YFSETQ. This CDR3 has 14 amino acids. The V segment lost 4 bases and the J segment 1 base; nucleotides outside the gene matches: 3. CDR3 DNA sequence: TGCGCCAGCAGCCCAGGACAGGGGAACACTGAAGCTTTCTTT. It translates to CASSPGQGNTEAFF. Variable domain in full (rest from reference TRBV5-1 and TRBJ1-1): KAGVTQTPRYLIKTRGQQVTLSCSPISGHRSVSWYQQTPGQGLQFLFEYFSETQRNKGNFPGRFSGRQFSNSRSEMNVSTLELGDSALYLCASSPGQGNTEAFFGQGTRLTVV.

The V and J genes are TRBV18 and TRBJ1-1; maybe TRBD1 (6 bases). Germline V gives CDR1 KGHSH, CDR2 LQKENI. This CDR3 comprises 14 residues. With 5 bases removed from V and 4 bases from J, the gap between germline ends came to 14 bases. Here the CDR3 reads CASSIQGGSTEAFF. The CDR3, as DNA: TGTGCCAGCTCAATACAGGGTGGGAGCACTGAAGCTTTCTTT.

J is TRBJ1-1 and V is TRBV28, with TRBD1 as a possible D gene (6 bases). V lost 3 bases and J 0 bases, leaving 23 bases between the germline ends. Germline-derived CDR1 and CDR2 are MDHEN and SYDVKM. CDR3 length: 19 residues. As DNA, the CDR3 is TGTGCCAGCAGTTTGAAAATCGCGCTGAACAGGGTCATGAACACTGAAGCTTTCTTT. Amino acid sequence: CASSLKIALNRVMNTEAFF.

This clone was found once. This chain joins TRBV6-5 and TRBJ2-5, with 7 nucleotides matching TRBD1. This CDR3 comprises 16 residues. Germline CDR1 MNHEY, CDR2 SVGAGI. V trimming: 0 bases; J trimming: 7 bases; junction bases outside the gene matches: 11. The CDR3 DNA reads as TGTGCCAGCAGTTACTCGTTGGACAGGAGCCGGGGGACCCAGTACTTC. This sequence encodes CASSYSLDRSRGTQYF.

This CDR3 is CASSSRTYRGQFF. For the CDR3, the DNA is TGTGCCAGCAGTTCGAGAACTTACCGGGGGCAGTTCTTC. This chain joins TRBV11-2 and TRBJ2-1; weak D call: TRBD2 (5 bases). The CDR3 has 13 amino acids. Germline V gives CDR1 SGHAT, CDR2 FQNNGV. Trimming pared 6 bases from V and 12 bases from J, leaving 18 bases between. Based on the CDR3 plus reference TRBV11-2 and TRBJ2-1, the full variable domain is EAGVAQSPRYKIIEKRQSVAFWCNPISGHATLYWYQQILGQGPKLLIQFQNNGVVDDSQLPKDRFSAERLKGVDSTLKIQPAKLEDSAVYLCASSSRTYRGQFFGPGTRLTVL.

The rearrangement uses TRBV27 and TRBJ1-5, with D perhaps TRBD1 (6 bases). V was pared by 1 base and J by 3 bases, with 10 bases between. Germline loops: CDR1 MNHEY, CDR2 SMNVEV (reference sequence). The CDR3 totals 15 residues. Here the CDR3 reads CASSLFWGPNQPQHF. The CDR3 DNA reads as TGTGCCAGCAGTTTATTCTGGGGGCCCAATCAGCCCCAGCATTTT.

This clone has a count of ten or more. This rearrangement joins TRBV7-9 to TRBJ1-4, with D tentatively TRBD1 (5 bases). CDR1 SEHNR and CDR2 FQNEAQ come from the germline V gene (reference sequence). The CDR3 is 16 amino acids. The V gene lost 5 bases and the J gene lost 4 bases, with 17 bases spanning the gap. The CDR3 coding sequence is TGTGCCAGCAGCCCCACCCGACAGCAGATTAATGAAAAACTGTTTTTT. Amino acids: CASSPTRQQINEKLFF.

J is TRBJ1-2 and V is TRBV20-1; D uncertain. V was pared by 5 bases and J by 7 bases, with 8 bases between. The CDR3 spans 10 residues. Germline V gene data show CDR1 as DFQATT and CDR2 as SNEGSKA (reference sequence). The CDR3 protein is CSAPYGGYTF. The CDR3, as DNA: TGCAGTGCTCCGTACGGTGGCTACACCTTC.

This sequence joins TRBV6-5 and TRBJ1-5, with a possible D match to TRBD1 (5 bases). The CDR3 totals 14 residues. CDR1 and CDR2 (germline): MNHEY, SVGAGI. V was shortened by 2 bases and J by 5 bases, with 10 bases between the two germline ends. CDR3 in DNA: TGTGCCAGCAGTTACGGGCAGGGCTATCAGCCCCAGCATTTT. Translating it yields CASSYGQGYQPQHF.

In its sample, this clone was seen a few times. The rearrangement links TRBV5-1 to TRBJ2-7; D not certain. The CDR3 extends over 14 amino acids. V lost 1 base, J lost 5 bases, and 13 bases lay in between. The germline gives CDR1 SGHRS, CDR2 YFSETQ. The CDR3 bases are TGCGCCAGCAGCTTGTACCCAGGTACCAACGAGCAGTACTTC. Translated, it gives CASSLYPGTNEQYF.

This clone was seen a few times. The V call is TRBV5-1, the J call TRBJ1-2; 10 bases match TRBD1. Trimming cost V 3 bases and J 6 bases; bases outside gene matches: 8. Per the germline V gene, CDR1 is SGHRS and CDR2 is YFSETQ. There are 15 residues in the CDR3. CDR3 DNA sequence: TGCGCCAGCAGCTCCCGGGACAGGGGTGGCCATGGCTACACCTTC. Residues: CASSSRDRGGHGYTF.

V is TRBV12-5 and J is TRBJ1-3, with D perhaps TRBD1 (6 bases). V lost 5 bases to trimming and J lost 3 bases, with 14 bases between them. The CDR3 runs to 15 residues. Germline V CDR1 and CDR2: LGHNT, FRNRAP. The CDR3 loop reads CASGKGTTDGNTIYF. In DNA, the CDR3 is TGTGCTAGTGGTAAGGGGACAACGGATGGAAACACCATATATTTT.

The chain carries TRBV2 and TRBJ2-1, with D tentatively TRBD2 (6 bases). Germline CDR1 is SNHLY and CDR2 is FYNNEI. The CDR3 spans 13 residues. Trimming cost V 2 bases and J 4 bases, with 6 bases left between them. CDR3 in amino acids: CASSELAYNEQFF. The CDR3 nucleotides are TGTGCCAGCAGTGAACTAGCGTACAATGAGCAGTTCTTC.

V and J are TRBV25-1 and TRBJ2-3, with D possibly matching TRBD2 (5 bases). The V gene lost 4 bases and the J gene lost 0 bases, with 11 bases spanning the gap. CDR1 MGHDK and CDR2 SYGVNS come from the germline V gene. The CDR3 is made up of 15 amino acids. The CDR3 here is CASSGRLASTDTQYF. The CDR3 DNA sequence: TGTGCCAGCAGTGGCCGTCTAGCTAGCACAGATACGCAGTATTTT.

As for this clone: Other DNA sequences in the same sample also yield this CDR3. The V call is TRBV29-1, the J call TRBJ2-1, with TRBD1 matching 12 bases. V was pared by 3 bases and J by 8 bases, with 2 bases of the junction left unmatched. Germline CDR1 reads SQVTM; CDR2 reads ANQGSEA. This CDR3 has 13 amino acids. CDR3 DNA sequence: TGCAGCGTTGACGGGACAGGGGGCGATGAGCAGTTCTTC. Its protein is CSVDGTGGDEQFF.

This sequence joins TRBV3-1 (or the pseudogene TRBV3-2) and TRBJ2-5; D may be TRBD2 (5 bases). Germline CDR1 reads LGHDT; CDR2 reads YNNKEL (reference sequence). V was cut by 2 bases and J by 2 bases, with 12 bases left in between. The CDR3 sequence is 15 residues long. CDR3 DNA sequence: TGTGCCAGCAGCCAATTACGTACGGGGCAAGAGACCCAGTACTTC. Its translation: CASSQLRTGQETQYF.